This T cell receptor (beta chain) was captured by sequencing in a study of T cells in Graves' hyperthyroidism and ophthalmopathy. Amplification targeted TCR beta CDR3 regions from RNA transcripts. The TCR CDR3 first-round RT-PCR relied on the HTBI primer set. In TCRdb, the multiplex PCR reads were re-called with MiXCR into one record per CDR3 protein. The sample yields about 480,000 distinct CDR3 sequences, approximately 14% seen once. Study results and caveats: Stable hyperthyroidism and ophthalmopathy were separated using 13 V-J signatures.

This CDR3 comprises 14 residues. Trimming removed 4 bases at V and 8 bases at J, with 17 bases between. CDR1 LNHDA and CDR2 SQIVND come from the germline V gene (reference sequence). Remarks on this clonotype: What it recognizes is unknown.

The TCR was taken from a woman in her late teens or twenties with Graves' hyperthyroidism. The chain recombines TRBV19 with TRBJ1-2, with no clear D. Sequences were obtained from blood. Here the CDR3 DNA reads TGTGCCAGTAGTACCTCCCCGGGGAATGGGGGCTACACCTTC. It encodes CASSTSPGNGGYTF.